This T cell receptor (beta chain) was found in a study of blood T cell repertoires in COVID-19. CDR3 length: 16 residues. The trim removed 4 bases at V and 9 bases at J, leaving 16 bases unmatched. Germline loops: CDR1 MNHEY, CDR2 SVGAGI. TCRdb keeps only in-frame clones here, not all; method: immunoSEQ multiplex PCR. The data contain over 55,000 clones, more than 65% of them seen just once; the ten biggest clones take up roughly 9.3%. This clone was counted once. The chain joins TRBV6-5 to TRBJ2-7, with 9 nucleotides matching TRBD1. Sequencing was carried out using peripheral blood. This receptor was taken from a man older than 75 with COVID-19, enrolled during active disease. The CDR3 DNA is TGTGCCAGCAGTTCCCCCGGGGACAGGGATTTTCGGGGGCAGTACTTC. This translates into CASSSPGDRDFRGQYF.